Listed here are 24 T cell receptor beta chains from one sample, sequenced in a study of CD8 T cells in ankylosing spondylitis. Study results and limitations: There was a TCR beta motif, made of fewer than 10 highly homologous variants, that appeared characteristic of ankylosing spondylitis blood.

Their target antigens are unknown. TCRdb processed the 5' RACE reads anew with MiXCR; each CDR3 protein has one entry. The repertoire holds 750,000 to 850,000 distinct CDR3 sequences, with roughly 12% as singletons. The sample taken for sequencing was blood, either unsorted or a sorted T cell fraction (not recorded which). These receptors originate from a male donor with ankylosing spondylitis.

This chain links TRBV6-1 with TRBJ1-2; maybe TRBD1 (6 bases). Germline CDR1 MNHNS, CDR2 SASEGT. The V end was cut by 7 bases, the J end by 4 bases, with 13 bases between. There are 13 residues in the CDR3. DNA for the CDR3: TGTGCCAGCAATGGGGGCGGCCTCTATGGCTACACCTTC. Its protein is CASNGGGLYGYTF.

This clonotype was seen only a few times. The chain employs TRBV6-2 or TRBV6-3 and TRBJ2-2, with D possibly being TRBD1 or TRBD2 (6 bases each). Germline V lookup: CDR1 MNHEY, CDR2 SVGEGT. The CDR3 spans 15 residues. Trimming stripped 2 bases from V and 5 bases from J, with 12 bases between. The CDR3 bases are TGTGCCAGCAGTTACGGGGGGCCCCGGACCGGGGAGCTGTTTTTT. Its protein is CASSYGGPRTGELFF.

J is TRBJ1-3 and V is TRBV4-2; no clear D gene. CDR1 is LGHNA and CDR2 is YNFKEQ in the germline V gene. The CDR3 spans 13 residues. V was cut by 8 bases and J by 6 bases, with 14 bases left in between. The DNA for the CDR3 is TGTGCCAGCCATGGAGGGAACGTAAACACCATATATTTT. Translation: CASHGGNVNTIYF.

This clonotype has only a few counts. V is TRBV27 and J is TRBJ2-1; 9 bases are shared with TRBD1. The germline CDR1 and CDR2 sequences are MNHEY and SMNVEV (reference sequence). This CDR3 region has 21 residues. V lost 6 bases and J lost 0; bases outside the gene matches: 21. In DNA form, the CDR3 reads TGTGCCAGCAGCGTCCTTTGGGGGATCGGGACAGGGTGGAGCTCCTACAATGAGCAGTTCTTC. Protein sequence: CASSVLWGIGTGWSSYNEQFF.

The rearrangement joins TRBV27 to TRBJ1-5, with unresolved D. The CDR3 loop spans 16 amino acids. Looked up from germline, CDR1 is MNHEY and CDR2 is SMNVEV (reference sequence). The V end was cut by 6 bases, the J end by 2 bases, with 17 bases between. CDR3 amino acids: CASSPRTGMGNQPQHF. The CDR3 region has the DNA TGTGCCAGCAGCCCCAGGACCGGGATGGGCAATCAGCCCCAGCATTTT.

This clonotype was picked up a small number of times. V and J are TRBV6-1 and TRBJ1-5, with 8 bases fitting TRBD1. The CDR3 is 13 amino acids. In germline, CDR1 is MNHNS, CDR2 SASEGT. V trimming: 8 bases; J trimming: 4 bases; junction bases outside the gene matches: 4. This CDR3 reads CASSGGRNQPQHF. Here the CDR3 DNA reads TGTGCCAGCTCAGGGGGCCGGAATCAGCCCCAGCATTTT.

This clonotype was counted only a few times. This sequence joins TRBV28 and TRBJ2-1, with D unclear. Germline assignment: CDR1 MDHEN and CDR2 SYDVKM. V dropped 2 bases and J dropped 10 bases, with 3 bases sitting between them. The CDR3 extends over 10 amino acids. The chain's CDR3 is CASSLREQFF. The CDR3 DNA reads as TGTGCCAGCAGTTTAAGGGAGCAGTTCTTC.

This clonotype was recorded a few times. The chain links TRBV20-1 to TRBJ1-5; D is possibly TRBD1 (5 bases). With 5 bases removed from V and 3 bases from J, the gap between germline ends came to 11 bases. This CDR3 has 13 amino acids. Germline V gene sequence: CDR1 DFQATT, CDR2 SNEGSKA (reference sequence). CDR3 DNA: TGCAGTGCTTTGGACATTTACAATCAGCCCCAGCATTTT. Translation gives CSALDIYNQPQHF.

This clonotype has more than one count but fewer than ten. The V and J genes are TRBV20-1 and TRBJ1-2; TRBD1 aligns across 10 bases. This CDR3 spans 13 amino acids. Trimming removed 3 bases from V and 8 bases from J; junction bases left unmatched: 6. Per the germline V gene, CDR1 is DFQATT and CDR2 is SNEGSKA (reference sequence). The CDR3 region has the DNA TGCAGTGCTAGGGTGGACAGGGGGAGAGGCTACACCTTC. This gives the protein CSARVDRGRGYTF.

This chain joins TRBV11-2 and TRBJ2-1, with 8 nucleotides matching TRBD1. The CDR3 is 16 residues long. Trimming at V came to 7 bases and at J to 8 bases, leaving 16 bases not matched to a gene. Germline assignment: CDR1 SGHAT and CDR2 FQNNGV. This CDR3 reads CASTLGKVTGADEQFF. The CDR3, as DNA: TGTGCCAGCACTTTAGGAAAGGTGACAGGGGCCGATGAGCAGTTCTTC.

Only one count was recorded for this clonotype. The chain uses TRBV18 and TRBJ2-1; TRBD1 might be the D (7 bases). The CDR3 is 17 amino acids. V lost 3 bases and J lost 0, with 15 bases in between. CDR1 is KGHSH, CDR2 LQKENI, per germline. The CDR3 DNA follows: TGTGCCAGCTCACCCGCTTGGGGGGACAGCTCCTACAATGAGCAGTTCTTC. Translation gives CASSPAWGDSSYNEQFF.

This clonotype appeared many times. The chain uses TRBV3-1 and TRBJ2-2, with D perhaps being TRBD1 or TRBD2 (5 bases each). Trimming left V 6 bases short and J 5 bases short, with 13 bases between. The germline gives CDR1 LGHDT, CDR2 YNNKEL (reference sequence). This CDR3 has 14 residues. The CDR3 region is CASRRGPATGELFF. The CDR3 DNA reads TGTGCCAGCAGGAGGGGACCAGCGACCGGGGAGCTGTTTTTT.

Ten or more counts support this clonotype. This chain uses TRBV29-1 with TRBJ1-2; D may be TRBD1 (5 bases). Germline CDR1 SQVTM, CDR2 ANQGSEA. CDR3 length: 16 residues. V was pared by 5 bases and J by 1 base, with 20 bases between. In nucleotides, the CDR3 is TGCAGCGTTAGGGCTGGTAGGGGCTCGATTAACTATGGCTACACCTTC. Its translation: CSVRAGRGSINYGYTF.

Only a few counts were recorded for this clonotype. J is TRBJ2-3 and V is TRBV20-1, with 9 bases lining up with TRBD1. Trimming took 3 bases from V and 2 from J; bases not matched to a gene: 6. Germline CDR1 and CDR2: DFQATT and SNEGSKA (reference sequence). The CDR3 extends over 15 amino acids. CDR3 protein: CSARDHRGPTDTQYF. DNA of the CDR3: TGCAGTGCTAGGGACCACAGGGGGCCCACAGATACGCAGTATTTT.

The table lists this clonotype with a few counts. The chain recombines TRBV11-2 with TRBJ2-5; 11 bases match TRBD2. V shed 1 base and J 5 bases; nucleotides not matched to a gene: 12. This CDR3 contains 18 residues. Germline lookup yields CDR1 SGHAT and CDR2 FQNNGV. CDR3 coding DNA: TGTGCCAGCAGCTTAGGGGCCCTAGCGGGAGGCCGTAGGGAGACCCAGTACTTC. This encodes CASSLGALAGGRRETQYF.

The chain combines TRBV15 with TRBJ1-5; the D is unclear. Germline V gene sequence: CDR1 LNHNV, CDR2 YYDKDF (reference sequence). V shed 1 base and J shed 5 bases, with 12 bases lying between them. This CDR3 is built from 15 residues. The CDR3 is CATSRGGRGDQPQHF. CDR3 DNA: TGTGCCACCAGCAGAGGCGGCCGTGGGGATCAGCCCCAGCATTTT.

This clonotype was recorded many times. The chain carries TRBV5-1 and TRBJ1-1; no definite D call. CDR3 length: 13 residues. CDR1 and CDR2 from the germline V gene are SGHRS and YFSETQ. Deletions cut 5 bases from V and 0 bases from J, with 8 bases between. The CDR3 spells CASSKAVNTEAFF. The CDR3, as DNA: TGCGCCAGCAGTAAGGCCGTGAACACTGAAGCTTTCTTT.

Points on this clonotype: A much larger clone differs from this one at a single base, so this may be a read error. The chain joins TRBV6-5 to TRBJ2-3; D remains ambiguous. From germline, CDR1 is MNHEY and CDR2 SVGAGI. There are 13 residues in the CDR3. The CDR3 nucleotides read TGTGCCAGCAGTTACAGGTCAGCAGATACGCAGGATTTT. It encodes CASSYRSADTQDF.

This clonotype occurred a few times. The J gene is TRBJ2-7, the V gene TRBV24-1; a weak D match, TRBD1 (5 bases). Germline V CDR1 and CDR2: KGHDR, SFDVKD. Trimming shortened V by 1 base and J by 2 bases, and 14 bases separated the two germline ends. The CDR3 runs to 16 residues. CDR3 in DNA: TGTGCCACCAGTGATTTTGAGGCAGGGTCAGCCTACGAGCAGTACTTC. It specifies CATSDFEAGSAYEQYF.

The chain has TRBV6-1 and TRBJ2-1; D call uncertain. Per germline, CDR1 MNHNS and CDR2 SASEGT. Between the trimmed V and J ends, which lost 7 bases and 0 bases, there was a span of 10 bases. There are 14 residues in the CDR3. The CDR3 here is CASNGGSSYNEQFF. As DNA, the CDR3 is TGTGCCAGCAACGGCGGAAGCTCCTACAATGAGCAGTTCTTC.

This clonotype has ten or more counts. The chain couples TRBV7-2 to TRBJ1-1; no definite D call. CDR1 and CDR2 from the germline V gene are SGHTA and FQGNSA. The CDR3 is 11 residues long. Trimming cost V 5 bases and J 7 bases, with 8 bases left between them. The CDR3 sequence: CASSLSFEAFF. In DNA, the CDR3 is TGTGCCAGCAGCCTAAGCTTTGAAGCTTTCTTT.

The sample holds a few counts of this clonotype. This chain connects TRBV10-3 to TRBJ2-1, with 11 bases that match TRBD2. The trim removed 1 base at V and 6 bases at J, leaving 5 bases unmatched. Per germline, CDR1 ENHRY and CDR2 SYGVKD. CDR3 length: 16 residues. DNA of the CDR3: TGTGCCATCAGTGAGTATCTTAGCGGGAGGGCCAATGAGCAGTTCTTC. It translates to CAISEYLSGRANEQFF.

The chain recombines TRBV6-1 with TRBJ1-2; 8 nucleotides match TRBD1. The CDR3 totals 13 residues. Per the germline V gene, CDR1 is MNHNS and CDR2 is SASEGT. V dropped 6 bases and J dropped 6; count of bases not matched to a gene: 6. The CDR3 DNA is TGTGCCAGCAGCCAACGACAGGGGCATGGCTACACCTTC. Translation: CASSQRQGHGYTF.

This clonotype was observed a few times. This chain connects TRBV27 to TRBJ1-1; no clear D. Germline loops: CDR1 MNHEY, CDR2 SMNVEV (reference sequence). CDR3 length: 12 residues. The V and J ends lost 8 bases and 8 bases respectively, with 15 bases between them. The CDR3 nucleotides are TGTGCCAGCGGGCGTGGGCAACCCGAAGCTTTCTTT. This encodes CASGRGQPEAFF.